This T cell receptor beta chain was obtained from a study of blood T cells in healthy people across ages (dated by TCRdb to between 2015 and 2016). About the full investigation: In model experiments, template switching captured roughly one uniquely barcoded TCR beta cDNA molecule for every two T cells. Age-related changes in TCR beta repertoire diversity were measured in the study by deep sequencing normalized with unique cDNA molecular identifiers. The donors were divided into four age groups: young (average 16 years), middle-aged (about 41), aged (about 60) and long-lived (82). To avoid experimental bias, donors of different ages were randomly spread across the sequencing lanes. The study analyzed two additional independent replicas of 1 million unique cDNA reads from the same blood draw for two donors, one aged 18 to 30 and one aged 80 or older.

As for this clonotype: The clone's antigen remains unknown. No per-base quality is available; no much larger clone lies one base away.

Library generation was performed with 5' RACE. Sequenced using an Illumina HiSeq 2500. The second PCR ran for roughly 7 to 11 cycles and used a J-beta primer mix along with a sample-barcoded 5' primer. A unique molecular identifier was introduced onto each TCR beta cDNA molecule by a template-switch 5' adaptor carrying 12 random nucleotides. Each sample yielded at least 2.5 million CDR3-containing paired-end reads. First-strand cDNA was synthesized from all RNA with the Mint cDNA synthesis kit, primed by a TRBC-specific oligonucleotide. Following uracil-DNA glycosylase treatment, all cDNA underwent a first 18-cycle PCR with the universal primers M1SS and BC2_uni_R. Turning to the authors' computational methods: For normalization, 1 million high-quality reads were randomly selected from each sample, with every read carrying a distinct molecular identifier. Reads sharing molecular identifiers were discarded rather than binned into consensus sequences. CDR3 identification, clonotype clustering and error correction used MiTCR with a Q25 quality threshold and the strictest error-elimination algorithm. Lower-bound total TCR beta diversity was estimated with a nonparametric unseen species model using Euler transformation. The raw public data were reprocessed by TCRdb itself: fastp quality trimming at Q25, MiXCR clonotype calling, in-frame beta chains only. Rows with a matching CDR3 protein are joined into one entry that keeps the most common DNA and genes. These V and J calls originate from TCRdb's pipeline instead of the authors' own analysis. Counted in this sample were 1.5 million to 2 million distinct CDR3 sequences; just under 50% of them appeared once. Together, the top ten hold roughly 2% of the sample.

The research as a whole found: Because the CMV infection status of the donors was unknown, age-related changes in expanded clonotypes may potentially have been confounded. Observed TCR beta diversity per million T cells fell roughly linearly with age, and a significant reduction was already apparent by age around 36. Observed TCR beta diversity correlated strongly with the percentage of naive T cells measured by flow cytometry. Conclusive comparison of naive and antigen-experienced compartments was prevented by the profiling of bulk unsorted PBMCs. The long-lived group showed more naive CD4+ T cells, fewer expanded clones and increased TCR diversity than the aged group, suggesting age selection. Total diversity estimates from one million sequenced T cells were considered lower bounds and underestimates.

CDR1 SNHLY and CDR2 FYNNEI were looked up in the germline V gene. V gives up 2 bases and J gives up 1 base, and the segment between their germline ends measures 7 bases. Its CDR3 holds 14 amino acids, cysteine through phenylalanine. Here the CDR3 DNA is all that survives: 42 bases in frame from base 1. Systemically healthy Caucasian individuals from Russia, 39 in total and aged roughly 6 to 90 years, were included as donors. Approximately 10 milliliters of peripheral blood were collected from each donor into EDTA-treated Vacutainer tubes. Ficoll-Paque density-gradient centrifugation was used to isolate PBMCs, with at least 6.5 million per sample. Trizol reagent was used to extract total RNA from the PBMCs, yielding at least 5.5 micrograms per sample. For every donor, flow cytometry on a PBMC aliquot measured the percentage of naive CD45RAhigh/CD27high T cells.

The sequence was obtained from a woman in her 40s in good health. Rearrangement joined TRBV2 to TRBJ2-3, with TRBD2 as a weak D call on 5 bases. The sample consisted of blood. CDR3 region: CASSEIGGTDTQYF. The nucleotide sequence reads as follows: TGTGCCAGCAGTGAAATCGGGGGCACAGATACGCAGTATTTT.